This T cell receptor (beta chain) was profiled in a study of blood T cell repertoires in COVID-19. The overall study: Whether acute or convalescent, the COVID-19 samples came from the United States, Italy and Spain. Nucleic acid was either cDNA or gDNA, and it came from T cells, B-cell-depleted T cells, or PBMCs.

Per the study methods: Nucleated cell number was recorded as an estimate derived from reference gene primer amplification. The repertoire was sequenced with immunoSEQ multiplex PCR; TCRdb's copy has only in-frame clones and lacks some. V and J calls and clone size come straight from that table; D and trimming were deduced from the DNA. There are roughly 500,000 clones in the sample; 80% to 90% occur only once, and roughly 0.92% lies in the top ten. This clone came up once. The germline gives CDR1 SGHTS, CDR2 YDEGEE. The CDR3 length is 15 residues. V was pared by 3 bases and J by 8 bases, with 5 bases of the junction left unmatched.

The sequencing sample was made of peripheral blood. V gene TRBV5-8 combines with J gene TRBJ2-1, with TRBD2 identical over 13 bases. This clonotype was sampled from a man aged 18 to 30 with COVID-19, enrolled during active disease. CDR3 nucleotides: TGTGCCAGCAGCTCAAGGACTAGCGGGGGAGATGAGCAGTTCTTC. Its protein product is CASSSRTSGGDEQFF.